These 2 T cell receptor beta chains originate from one sample sequenced in a study of cytomegalovirus exposure and HLA in healthy donors. Primers included in the PCR were 60 Vbeta and 13 Jbeta primers. Sequencing was performed with immunoSEQ multiplex PCR; in TCRdb, only in-frame clones are kept and a portion is missing. Here the sample table reports tens of thousands of clones. Sequenced: PBMCs. All receptors come from a woman aged 25 to 39 in good health and CMV-seropositive.

This chain connects TRBV6-5 to TRBJ2-5; 7 bases line up with TRBD1. CDR3 length equals 14 residues. Germline V CDR1 and CDR2: MNHEY, SVGAGI. Losses at the gene ends were 7 bases for V and 4 bases for J; bases not matched to a gene: 9. CDR3 region: CASTNSRGRETQYF. DNA of the CDR3: TGTGCCAGCACCAACTCGAGGGGGCGAGAGACCCAGTACTTC.

V usage is TRBV6-5 and J usage is TRBJ2-7; TRBD1 agrees at 8 bases. The CDR3 sequence is 13 residues long. With 5 bases clipped from V and 9 bases from J, the junction kept 9 bases outside the gene matches. Germline CDR1 MNHEY, CDR2 SVGAGI. CDR3 DNA: TGTGCCAGCAGTAGCGGACAGGGAAGAAGGCAGTACTTC. Translation: CASSSGQGRRQYF.